The 20 T cell receptor beta chains presented below share a single source sample, sequenced in a study of monozygotic twins with inflammatory bowel disease. TCRdb reprocessed the 5' RACE reads; each CDR3 protein has one entry and no DNA is given. Recorded for this sample: roughly 100,000 distinct CDR3 sequences. Sequenced sample: blood. Receptor source: a human donor with ulcerative colitis or Crohn's disease, or a healthy co-twin of an affected twin (not recorded which).

The chain links TRBV5-6 to TRBJ1-4; absent DNA, TCRdb's TRBD1 call cannot be checked. This CDR3 has 15 residues. Germline V CDR1 and CDR2: SGHDT, YYEEEE. CDR3 loop: CASSFPGTENEKLFF.

This chain links TRBV18 with TRBJ2-3; TCRdb's D call, TRBD2, is unchecked because there is no DNA. Germline V lookup: CDR1 KGHSH, CDR2 LQKENI. There are 17 residues in the CDR3. The CDR3 region is CASSPPRGLAGADTQYF.

J is TRBJ1-4 and V is TRBV4-3; TCRdb names TRBD1, which stays unverified in the absence of DNA. This CDR3 is 19 amino acids long. The germline V gene encodes CDR1 LGHNA and CDR2 YSLEER. This chain's CDR3 is CASSPSPSTATGGSEKLFF.

V and J are TRBV7-2 and TRBJ2-7; the D gene TCRdb calls, TRBD2, cannot be checked with no DNA. The CDR3 is made up of 14 amino acids. Germline-derived CDR1 and CDR2 are SGHTA and FQGNSA. The CDR3 loop reads CASSLGTDVYEQYF. Drawing the rest from reference TRBV7-2 and TRBJ2-7, the complete variable domain is GAGVSQSPSNKVTEKGKDVELRCDPISGHTALYWYRQSLGQGLEFLIYFQGNSAPDKSGLPSDRFSAERTGGSVSTLTIQRTQQEDSAVYLCASSLGTDVYEQYFGPGTRLTVT.

The chain has TRBV14 and TRBJ2-3. CDR3 length equals 15 residues. CDR1 is SGHDN and CDR2 is FVKESK in the germline V gene. CDR3 residues: CASRERSTLTDTQYF.

The chain employs TRBV3-1 and TRBJ2-7. The V gene's germline CDR1 is LGHDT and CDR2 YNNKEL (reference sequence). The CDR3 totals 11 residues. The CDR3 region is CASSQSYEQYF.

The rearrangement links TRBV13 to TRBJ2-1; as DNA is missing, the TRBD2 call by TCRdb cannot be tested. Looked up from germline, CDR1 is PRHDT and CDR2 is FYEKMQ (reference sequence). The CDR3 spans 14 residues. CDR3 amino acids: CASSTSGRVYEQFF.

The chain recombines TRBV5-1 with TRBJ2-1; lacking DNA, the TRBD1 call made by TCRdb goes unchecked. Germline assignment: CDR1 SGHRS and CDR2 YFSETQ. CDR3 length equals 14 residues. CDR3 sequence reads: CASTPGTVYNEQFF.

V gene TRBV12-3 or TRBV12-4 combines with J gene TRBJ2-5; absent DNA, TCRdb's TRBD2 call cannot be checked. The CDR3 is 14 residues long. The CDR3 protein is CASSLVAGSETQYF.

This chain connects TRBV18 to TRBJ2-3. The CDR3 length is 13 residues. From germline, CDR1 is KGHSH and CDR2 LQKENI. The CDR3 loop is CASSEILEPVQYF. Based on the CDR3 plus reference TRBV18 and TRBJ2-3, the full variable domain is NAGVMQNPRHLVRRRGQEARLRCSPMKGHSHVYWYRQLPEEGLKFMVYLQKENIIDESGMPKERFSAEFPKEGPSILRIQQVVRGDSAAYFCASSEILEPVQYFGPGTRLTVL.

The chain carries TRBV5-1 and TRBJ2-7; as DNA is missing, the TRBD2 call by TCRdb cannot be tested. This CDR3 is built from 13 residues. The germline V gene encodes CDR1 SGHRS and CDR2 YFSETQ. This CDR3 is CASSPRTSGEQYF.

The chain has TRBV5-1 and TRBJ2-1; checking the TCRdb D call of TRBD2 is not possible without DNA. Germline lookup yields CDR1 SGHRS and CDR2 YFSETQ. The CDR3 has 16 residues. CDR3 region: CASSPIKTSDKDEQFF.

The chain carries TRBV27 and TRBJ1-1. CDR1 and CDR2 (germline): MNHEY, SMNVEV (reference sequence). CDR3 length: 11 amino acids. This chain's CDR3 is CASLTRTEAFF.

This chain connects TRBV5-1 to TRBJ2-3. This CDR3 comprises 12 residues. Per the germline V gene, CDR1 is SGHRS and CDR2 is YFSETQ. The CDR3: CASSLDPDTQYF.

The chain combines TRBV29-1 with TRBJ2-7; TCRdb calls TRBD2, which cannot be checked without DNA. Germline V gene lookup returns CDR1 SQVTM and CDR2 ANQGSEA. The CDR3 runs 15 residues. The CDR3 here is CSVGGLAEAPYEQYF.

This rearrangement joins TRBV18 to TRBJ2-7; TCRdb calls TRBD2, which cannot be checked without DNA. The V gene's germline CDR1 is KGHSH and CDR2 LQKENI. The CDR3 is 15 residues long. CDR3 loop: CASSRPTGKEGTQYF.

The chain is built from TRBV6-5 and TRBJ2-7; the D call of TRBD1 rests on TCRdb alone, since no DNA is present to check it. The CDR3 has 14 amino acids. Germline CDR1 MNHEY, CDR2 SVGAGI. This CDR3 reads CASSSGQGGYEQYF.

V is TRBV2 and J is TRBJ2-1; TCRdb designates TRBD1, a call that cannot be tested without DNA. There are 12 residues in the CDR3. Germline V gene lookup returns CDR1 SNHLY and CDR2 FYNNEI. The CDR3: CASKLFRNEQFF. The variable domain in full, completed from reference TRBV2 and TRBJ2-1, reads EPEVTQTPSHQVTQMGQEVILRCVPISNHLYFYWYRQILGQKVEFLVSFYNNEISEKSEIFDDQFSVERPDGSNFTLKIRSTKLEDSAMYFCASKLFRNEQFFGPGTRLTVL.

The J gene is TRBJ2-1, the V gene TRBV7-3; TCRdb selects TRBD2, and the lack of DNA leaves this call unchecked. The V gene's germline CDR1 is SGHTA and CDR2 FQGTGA. The CDR3 spans 14 residues. This CDR3 is CASSLSLAIGEQFF.

This chain links TRBV5-5 with TRBJ2-3. Germline values: CDR1 SGHKS, CDR2 YYEKEE (reference sequence). This CDR3 has 14 amino acids. The CDR3 here is CASSLGQFTDTQYF.